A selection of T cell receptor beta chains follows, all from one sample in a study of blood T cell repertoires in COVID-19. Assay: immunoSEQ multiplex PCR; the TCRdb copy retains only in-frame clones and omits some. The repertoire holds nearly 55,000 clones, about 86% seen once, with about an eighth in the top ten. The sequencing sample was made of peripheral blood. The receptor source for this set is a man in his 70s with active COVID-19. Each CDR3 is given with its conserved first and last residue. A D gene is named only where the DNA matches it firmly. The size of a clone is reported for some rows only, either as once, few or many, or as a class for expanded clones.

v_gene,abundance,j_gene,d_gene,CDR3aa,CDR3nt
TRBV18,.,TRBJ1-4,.,CASSVSSATNEKLFF,TGTGCCAGCTCAGTTTCTTCTGCAACTAATGAAAAACTGTTTTTT
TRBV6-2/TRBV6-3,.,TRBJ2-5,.,CASSGGAWETQYF,TGTGCCAGCAGTGGGGGGGCATGGGAGACCCAGTACTTC
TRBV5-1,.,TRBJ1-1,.,CASSRTPNTEAFF,TGCGCCAGCAGCCGGACACCGAACACTGAAGCTTTCTTT
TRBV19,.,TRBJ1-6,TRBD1,CASTGQVSSYNSPLHF,TGTGCCAGTACCGGACAGGTTAGCTCCTATAATTCACCCCTCCACTTT
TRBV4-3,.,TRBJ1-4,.,CASSQGDWNEKLFF,TGCGCCAGCAGCCAAGGCGACTGGAATGAAAAACTGTTTTTT
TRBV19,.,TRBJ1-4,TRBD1,CASSPRDRGSSNEKLFF,TGTGCCAGTAGTCCCCGGGACAGGGGGTCTTCTAATGAAAAACTGTTTTTT
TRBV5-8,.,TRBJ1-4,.,CASSLQDATNEKLFF,TGTGCCAGCAGCCTACAGGATGCAACTAATGAAAAACTGTTTTTT
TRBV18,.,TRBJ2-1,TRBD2,CASSPGLAGPGEQFF,TGTGCCAGCTCACCGGGACTAGCGGGGCCGGGTGAGCAGTTCTTC
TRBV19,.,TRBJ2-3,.,CASSVTVTTDTQYF,TGTGCCAGTAGTGTGACAGTTACCACAGATACGCAGTATTTT
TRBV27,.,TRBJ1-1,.,CASSLGRNTEAFF,TGTGCCAGCAGTTTAGGCAGAAACACTGAAGCTTTCTTT
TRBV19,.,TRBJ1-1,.,CASSRRGNTEAFF,TGTGCCAGTAGCCGCAGGGGAAACACTGAAGCTTTCTTT
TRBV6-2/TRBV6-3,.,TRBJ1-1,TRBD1,CASSSAGGTTEAFF,TGTGCCAGCAGTTCTGCAGGGGGGACCACTGAAGCTTTCTTT
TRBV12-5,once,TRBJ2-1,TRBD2,CASGTSGGLGEQFF,TGTGCTAGTGGTACCTCGGGGGGGCTCGGTGAGCAGTTCTTC
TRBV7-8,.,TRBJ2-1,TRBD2,CASSLQERGYHNEQFF,TGTGCCAGCAGCTTACAAGAGCGGGGGTACCACAATGAGCAGTTCTTC
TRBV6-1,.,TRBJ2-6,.,CASSDFGRSGANVLTF,TGTGCCAGCAGTGACTTTGGGAGGTCTGGGGCCAACGTCCTGACTTTC
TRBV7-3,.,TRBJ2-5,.,CASRSRVGETQYF,TGTGCCAGCCGGAGTCGTGTCGGGGAAACCCAGTACTTC
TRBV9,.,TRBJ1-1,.,CASSPGRTLKNTEAFF,TGTGCCAGCAGCCCCGGTCGGACATTAAAGAACACTGAAGCTTTCTTT
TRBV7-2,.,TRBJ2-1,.,CASFPPTIQPNEQFF,TGTGCCAGTTTCCCACCTACTATTCAGCCTAATGAGCAGTTCTTC
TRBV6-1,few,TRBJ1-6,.,CASSEGPGFLSSYNSPLHF,TGTGCCAGCAGTGAAGGCCCAGGTTTTCTGAGCTCCTATAATTCACCCCTCCACTTT
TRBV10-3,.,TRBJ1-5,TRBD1,CAIRAGGNQPQHF,TGTGCCATCAGGGCAGGGGGTAATCAGCCCCAGCATTTT
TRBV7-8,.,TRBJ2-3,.,CASSLGQGFTDTQYF,TGTGCCAGCAGCTTAGGCCAGGGCTTCACAGATACGCAGTATTTT